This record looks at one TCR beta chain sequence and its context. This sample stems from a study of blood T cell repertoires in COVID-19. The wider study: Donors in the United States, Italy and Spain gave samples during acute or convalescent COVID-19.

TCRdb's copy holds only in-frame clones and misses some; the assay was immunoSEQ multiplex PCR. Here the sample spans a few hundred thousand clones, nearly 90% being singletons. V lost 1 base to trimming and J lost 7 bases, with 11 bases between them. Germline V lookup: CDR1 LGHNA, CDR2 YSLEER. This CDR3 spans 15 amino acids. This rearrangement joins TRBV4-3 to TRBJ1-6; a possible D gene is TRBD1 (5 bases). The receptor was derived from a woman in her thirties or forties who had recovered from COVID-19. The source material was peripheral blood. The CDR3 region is CASSQGGAENSPLHF. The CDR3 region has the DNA TGCGCCAGCAGCCAAGGGGGCGCGGAGAATTCACCCCTCCACTTT.